The present TCR beta chain was sequenced within a study of cytomegalovirus exposure and HLA in healthy donors (dated by TCRdb to about 2017). Regarding the complete study: According to an earlier analysis of around 600 of the donors, about 179 million T cells yielded 95 million to 140 million unique TCR beta sequences and approximately 300 Gb of sequence data. Along with the approximately 600-subject first cohort, a separate validation cohort of around 120 different subjects was used. Both class I and class II loci were covered by HLA typing, at four-digit resolution. A later analysis re-examined previously published TCR beta repertoires from about 700 donors and added high-resolution HLA genotyping to investigate patterns of TCR occurrence. The study used immunosequencing to profile the T cell repertoires of 666 subjects and linked those repertoires to cytomegalovirus serostatus. In an earlier analysis of over 550 of the donors, high-throughput TCR beta sequencing was used to judge whether each TCR beta V gene segment behaved as functional or pseudogenic. Donor age, sex, ethnicity and CMV serostatus were compiled alongside the repertoire data. In a later genetic analysis, genome-wide SNP genotypes for about three fifths of the roughly 670 donors were used, and that subset was treated as a discovery cohort. Of the approximately 400 genotyped donors, approximately 83% fell in the genetic ancestry cluster associated with self-reported Caucasian donors. An early release that covered some 640 HLA-typed donors contained around 300 gigabases of sequencing data and around 80 million unique TCR sequences. High-throughput TCR immunosequencing, statistical association of individual TCRs with disease status, and machine learning were combined to predict cytomegalovirus infection status. A handful of DR-DQ haplotypes were handled as single units for association and clustering because linkage in the cohort was strong. Rather than using new phenotypic data, the later analysis identified candidate immune exposures from TCR beta sequences and from how often those sequences occurred across donors. All discovery cohort repertoires had been generated on a single sequencing platform. Among approximately 370 genotyped donors of the cohort, an average of roughly 230,000 unique TCR beta nucleotide sequences was sequenced per donor, of which 15% to 20% were non-productive. The study aimed to test whether signatures of past pathogen exposure could be identified by cataloging public T cell receptors. The number of donors typed differed by locus, with roughly 620-630 for A, B, C, DRB1 and DQB1, 522 for DQA1, 600 to 610 for DPA1, and around 430 for DPB1. Paper-wide results and their limitations: In a later analysis, most CMV-associated TCR beta chains were found to appear HLA-restricted, with HLA associations seemingly driven largely by CMV exposure. Strong co-occurrence of HLA alleles, especially DR and DQ, made assigning TCR associations to individual alleles difficult. The sequencing pipeline was judged likely to have produced a cluster of highly shared sequence variants as a technical artifact. Three of the identified cytomegalovirus-associated TCR beta chains were confirmed in vitro to be specific for cytomegalovirus antigens. Across donors, most TCR sequences were observed very rarely, whereas some public TCRs were present in many individuals. A total of 150 to 200 TCR beta chains were listed by the study as associated with cytomegalovirus. According to a later analysis, TCR association rates differed among HLA loci, with DRB1 alleles showing the most associated TCRs and HLA-C alleles showing the fewest. In an earlier analysis of fewer than 750 of the donors, most TCR beta V segments were observed in productive rearrangements about 90% or about 30% of the time, broadly matching IMGT annotations. According to the authors, the approach could potentially be generalized to other disease states and immunological phenotypes. At a false discovery rate of 0.05, a later analysis linked roughly 17,000 TCR beta sequences to specific HLA alleles. In this cohort, only TCR beta chains were sequenced, and detectable features were limited by the absence of alpha or paired-chain data. A later analysis reported that several top co-occurrence clusters appeared linked to parvovirus B19, influenza, CMV and Epstein-Barr virus. According to a later genetic analysis, donors in an Asian-associated ancestry cluster had fewer N-insertions in productive TCRs than the approximately 610-donor mean. V-gene and J-gene trimming of TCR beta chains was associated with a missense DCLRE1C variant in a later genetic analysis, and the association was replicated in an independent cohort. Some IMGT-functional V segments, including TRBV6-2 and TRBV6-3, could not be told apart with the 87-base-pair reads, so those segments were excluded. A further reported finding was that TCR beta sequences accurately predicted the HLA-A and HLA-B alleles for most subjects in the first cohort. In a later analysis, HLA-associated TCR beta chains showed more clonal expansion and lower generation probabilities than non-associated chains that were equally common. The presence/absence analyses assumed that sequencing depth was roughly uniform across donors, and that assumption may not be true. The classifier was reported to diagnose cytomegalovirus status with high specificity and sensitivity in both the original and validation cohorts. Correlated functional status among segregating V segments might be attributable to linkage disequilibrium, but an unknown experimental factor could not be ruled out. The only immune exposure information available for the cohort was CMV serostatus. The earlier analysis of 587 of the donors excluded roughly 17 rarely observed V segments, including chromosome 9 orphons, because counts were too low. HLA typing was unavailable for some donors at each locus, so association tests used only the typed subset.

The cohort comprised more than 550 healthy bone marrow donors. All cohort members were sampled while nominally healthy, although unrecorded immune exposures were likely present. The donor was CMV seropositive and belonged to the group of 250 to 300 seropositive cohort members. A peripheral blood sample was provided by each donor, and peripheral blood mononuclear cells were used for TCR beta sequencing. Genomic DNA was extracted from the blood cell samples with the Qiagen DNeasy Blood Extraction Kit. Concerning this clone: Which antigen it targets is not known. Within one base of it there is no much larger clone, and no base qualities were kept.

The library was built by means of the immunoSEQ multiplex PCR assay. For the multiplex PCR, a mixture combining 60 forward primers for TCR Vbeta segments and 13 reverse primers for TCR Jbeta segments was used. Amplification of the CDR3 region of rearranged TCR beta genes was performed with a multiplex PCR assay on genomic DNA. The Illumina HiSeq System was used to sequence the amplified TCR beta libraries as 87-base-pair reads. For the original study's pipeline: A later analysis tallied 70 million to 100 million unique TCR beta chains across the approximately 670 repertoires, and roughly 11 million of those chains were shared by two or more donors. Raw reads were error-corrected and collapsed into unique sequences with a nearest-neighbor algorithm that merged closely related sequences to remove PCR and sequencing errors. V, D and J gene segments were assigned by aligning CDR3 sequences to IMGT reference sequences. For a sequence to be retained, at least a six-nucleotide match to both a V gene segment and a J gene segment was required. A rearrangement counted as productive if the CDR3 had no stop codons and remained in frame with V and J, and every other rearrangement counted as non-productive. CDR3 was defined according to IMGT convention as the region running from the second conserved V-encoded cysteine to the conserved J-encoded phenylalanine. In an earlier analysis of roughly 610 of the donors, sequences lacking an unambiguous match to a single V gene segment were excluded. In an earlier analysis of approximately 500 of the donors, a V segment was called functional when productive rearrangements were above 56.7%, and segregating when the standard deviation between donors exceeded 5%. A statistical classification framework was developed to diagnose cytomegalovirus status using the catalog of TCR beta chain sequences. In a later analysis, TCR nucleotide sequences were compared against IMGT/GENE-DB human TR gene sequences so that V and J genes could be assigned. In a later analysis, CDR3 sequences and most-parsimonious VDJ recombination scenarios were assigned using the TCRdist pipeline. In a later analysis, each TCR beta chain was defined by its CDR3 amino acid sequence together with its V-gene family, and reads lacking a unique V-gene family were excluded. As a way to deal with suspected cross-contamination and a sequencing artifact, a later analysis dropped hundreds of nucleotide sequences that were highly shared and had low generation probability. In a later analysis, a clonal expansion index was calculated for each public chain from normalized within-repertoire ranks of inferred template counts. A later analysis computed generation probabilities with a VDJ recombination model fitted to out-of-frame rearrangements, and checked the results against IGoR. In a later analysis, hypergeometric tests were used to score TCR-TCR, TCR-HLA and TCR-CMV co-occurrence, with a repertoire-size bias correction applied to TCR pairs. False discovery rates were estimated in a later analysis by permuting HLA or CMV assignments 20 times. In a later analysis, co-occurring TCRs were grouped with DBSCAN, and TCRdist sequence similarity was added when clustering was performed within HLA-allele-positive subsets. For co-occurrence clustering, repertoires with fewer than 30,000 or more than 120,000 public chains were excluded, along with a handful of repertoires with anomalous nucleotide sharing. TCRdb provides this immuneACCESS table in a form limited to in-frame rearrangements. Some clones are lacking; in checked studies, under half of them reflect an unresolved V gene, and why the rest are absent is not known. V, J and clone size were drawn from that table, and D and trimming were deduced from the DNA. In all, the sample holds tens of thousands of clones, and around three quarters of those were seen once. Of the sample, under 9% falls within the top ten clones.

Counted from cysteine to phenylalanine, this CDR3 has 16 amino acids. The entry retains the CDR3 DNA only, 48 bases that are in frame from base 1. From a lookup of the germline V gene, CDR1 and CDR2 are SGHRS and YFSETQ. At the junction V is shortened by 0 bases and J by 2 bases; bases outside the gene matches: 3. This TCR came from a man in his 60s in good health and CMV-seropositive. Sample: PBMCs. The chain is made from TRBV5-1 and TRBJ2-5, with 11 bases matching TRBD1. This receptor carries the CDR3 CASSLGDRGAQETQYF. In nucleotide form, the sequence is TGCGCCAGCAGCTTGGGGGACAGGGGGGCACAAGAGACCCAGTACTTC.